Below, one T cell receptor beta chain is given with its context. Its specific antigen is unknown. The CDR3, cysteine through phenylalanine, is 13 amino acids long. No DNA has been recorded. From the germline V gene, CDR1 is MNHEY and CDR2 is SVGAGI. This entry belongs to a study of monozygotic twins with inflammatory bowel disease (dated by TCRdb to about 2019). Study-wide context: In total, roughly 30 monozygotic twin pairs made up the full study: 19 Danish pairs, all IBD-discordant, plus nine German pairs, of which four were IBD-concordant and five were IBD-discordant. Disease-associated traits were sought mainly through comparisons between IBD patients and their genetically identical healthy co-twins within discordant pairs. Each individual had, on average, about 151 000 unique TCRalpha sequences and 181 000 unique TCRbeta sequences available for analysis. Summary of the overall study and its limitations: Measured by the inverse Simpson index, TCRbeta repertoire diversity was lower in IBD patients than in their healthy co-twins. Compared with healthy twins, IBD patients had fewer clonotypes in common with other individuals, a difference most pronounced in patients showing signs of disease activity. The analysis was unable to tell apart different T cell subtypes. No difference in repertoire similarity was observed between concordant and discordant twins, possibly owing to limited statistical power. Background noise and inter-individual variability may have been introduced into the repertoires by the differing immunosuppressive treatments among patients. No single strong signal or clonotype linked to IBD turned up in the results, so the idea that one exists was not supported.

From each donor, a roughly 2.6 ml peripheral blood sample was collected into PAXgene tubes and stored at -80 degrees C. Without T cell sorting, total RNA was isolated from whole blood using the PAXgene blood miRNA kit on an automated QIAcube. Peripheral blood from monozygotic twin pairs who were concordant or discordant for inflammatory bowel disease underwent deep TCRalpha and TCRbeta repertoire profiling using unique molecular barcoding. For every twin pair, smoking habits were documented, and each individual was categorised as a current, former or never smoker. The receptor library was made with 5' RACE. Preparation of each TCR library used 3,500 to 4,500 ng of total RNA. For each sample, cDNA was synthesized in eight separate reactions using SMARTScribe reverse transcriptase. During cDNA synthesis, template switching was used to introduce unique molecular identifiers that contained a 6-nucleotide sample barcode. TCRalpha and TCRbeta cDNA was amplified in two nested PCRs of approximately 16 and 10 cycles, and bead purification was carried out after each PCR. Before amplification, the cDNA was treated with uracil DNA-glycosylase and purified using the QIAquick PCR purification kit. In the second PCR, Illumina TruSeq-compatible adapters and sample-specific barcodes were added. TapeStation and Qubit were used to check library quality and concentration, and 4.5 to 6.5 ng of each library was pooled. Pooled libraries were sequenced on an Illumina HiSeq2500 single-index Rapid Run with 2 x 100 bp reads and custom sequencing primers. On the study's bioinformatics: PCR and sequencing errors were corrected by UMI-based consensus assembly using MiGEC version 1.2.6. V(D)J alignment, clonotype assembly and CDR3 extraction were performed with MiXCR version 2.1.1. Gene usage, clonotype sharing and MAIT/NKT TCR abundance were normalised by analysing the top 1000, 10 000 and 20 000 clonotypes per sample. Diversity was computed as the inverse Simpson index with the vegan R package after downsampling to 27 000 UMIs. Paired Mann-Whitney U tests were applied to discordant twin pairs, and Benjamini-Hochberg correction was used for multiple testing. TCRdb reprocessed the reads, and each CDR3 protein sequence is entered once, without DNA. TCRdb's processing, not the authors' own work, is the source of the V and J calls. The sample's table lists a count of around 410,000 distinct CDR3 sequences. The top ten hold around 2.3% of the sample.

This clonotype was obtained from a human donor with ulcerative colitis or Crohn's disease, or a healthy co-twin of an affected twin (not recorded which). Here the chain combines TRBV6-5 and TRBJ2-5; TCRdb designates TRBD1, a call that cannot be tested without DNA. The sample comprised blood. The CDR3 has the sequence CASSYGGEETQYF.